The T cell receptor beta chain described here comes from a study of blood T cell repertoires in COVID-19. About the study: The study drew acute and convalescent COVID-19 samples from the United States, Italy and Spain.

In the authors' methods: Researchers report that nucleated cell counts were estimated from reference gene primer amplification. Libraries were prepared by immunoSEQ multiplex PCR; TCRdb keeps only in-frame clonotypes and omits some of them. V, J and clone size were drawn from that table, and D and trimming were deduced from the DNA. The sample contains about 220,000 clones, just over 85% of which appear only once. Enrollees, about 18 to 95 years old, lived in about two dozen US areas. Clinical history as reported by participants underpinned cohort assignment. This CDR3 region has 16 residues. Per germline, CDR1 MNHEY and CDR2 SMNVEV (reference sequence). The V end was cut by 3 bases, the J end by 4 bases, with 18 bases between.

This sequence was found in a woman aged 45-59 years with acute COVID-19. The sequenced sample consisted of PBMCs or T cells enriched from blood (not recorded which). The genes are TRBV27 and TRBJ1-2; tentatively, D is TRBD1 (6 bases). The CDR3 region has the DNA TGTGCCAGCAGTTTCTCGACGGGGGGCGCTTTCTATGGCTACACCTTC. It translates to CASSFSTGGAFYGYTF.